Shown below are 26 T cell receptor beta chains from a single sample sequenced in a study of cytomegalovirus exposure and HLA in healthy donors. PCR amplification relied on 60 Vbeta primers (plus 13 Jbeta primers). Measured with immunoSEQ multiplex PCR; TCRdb has only the in-frame clones, and not every one. Of about 130,000 clones in the sample, approximately 85% were seen once. Specimen: PBMCs. These TCRs come from a boy between 10 and 17 years old in good health and CMV-seronegative.

This rearrangement joins TRBV15 to TRBJ1-2; D perhaps matches TRBD1 (6 bases). The germline V and J ends were trimmed by 1 base and 2 bases, with 14 bases remaining between them. The CDR3 spans 16 residues. CDR1 and CDR2 from the germline V gene are LNHNV and YYDKDF (reference sequence). CDR3 DNA: TGTGCCACCAGCAGAGGAGCCGGGACACAGAACTATGGCTACACCTTC. This sequence encodes CATSRGAGTQNYGYTF.

The CDR3 region has the DNA TGTGCCATCAGTGAGCCGACAGTGGGCGGCTACACCTTC. Its protein is CAISEPTVGGYTF. V and J are TRBV10-3 and TRBJ1-2; D may be TRBD1 (5 bases). Trimming pared 2 bases from V and 8 bases from J, leaving 12 bases between. This CDR3 region has 13 residues. Germline CDR1 is ENHRY and CDR2 is SYGVKD.

The chain joins TRBV2 to TRBJ1-2; a weak D match, TRBD1 (5 bases). Trimming removed 2 bases at V and 4 bases at J, with 8 bases between. The CDR3 has 13 amino acids. Per germline, CDR1 SNHLY and CDR2 FYNNEI. The CDR3 nucleotides read TGTGCCAGCAGTGAATTCCAGGGCTATGGCTACACCTTC. Translation: CASSEFQGYGYTF.

This sequence joins TRBV2 and TRBJ2-5; unclear D gene. V lost 7 bases to trimming and J lost 4 bases, with 13 bases between them. The germline V gene encodes CDR1 SNHLY and CDR2 FYNNEI. This CDR3 comprises 13 residues. The CDR3 region is CASTGILSETQYF. DNA for the CDR3: TGTGCCAGCACAGGAATTCTCTCAGAGACCCAGTACTTC.

The chain employs TRBV27 and TRBJ2-7, with D uncertain. This CDR3 comprises 15 residues. Germline V gene sequence: CDR1 MNHEY, CDR2 SMNVEV (reference sequence). V dropped 2 bases and J dropped 5 bases, with 16 bases sitting between them. The CDR3 region has the DNA TGTGCCAGCAGTTTAAGCCCCATGCCAGGCCACGAGCAGTACTTC. This translates into CASSLSPMPGHEQYF.

The chain is built from TRBV7-8 and TRBJ2-7, with 11 bases aligning to TRBD2. The ends lost 0 bases at V and 2 bases at J; junction bases unmatched: 9. CDR3 length: 18 amino acids. CDR1 is SGHVS, CDR2 FQNEAQ, per germline. CDR3: CASSLALAGAETPYEQYF. Written as DNA, the CDR3 is TGTGCCAGCAGCTTAGCACTAGCGGGGGCCGAAACACCCTACGAGCAGTACTTC.

The genes are TRBV29-1 and TRBJ1-2; D not resolved. In germline, CDR1 is SQVTM, CDR2 ANQGSEA. This CDR3 is 11 amino acids long. Trimming took 4 bases from V and 5 from J, leaving 8 bases between them. CDR3 region: CSVVGEYGYTF. The DNA of the CDR3 is TGCAGCGTTGTAGGAGAGTATGGCTACACCTTC.

The chain combines TRBV4-3 with TRBJ2-7; perhaps TRBD1 as D (5 bases). Germline V CDR1 and CDR2: LGHNA, YSLEER. V lost 0 bases and J 6 bases, leaving 12 bases between the germline ends. CDR3 length: 14 amino acids. Here the CDR3 reads CASSQDLSGREQYF. CDR3 DNA: TGCGCCAGCAGCCAAGATTTGTCAGGGCGCGAGCAGTACTTC.

Written as DNA, the CDR3 is TGTGCCAGTAGTACCAGGACTAGCGGGAGAACAAACGAGCAGTACTTC. Translation: CASSTRTSGRTNEQYF. V is TRBV19 and J is TRBJ2-7; 13 bases fit TRBD2. Germline-derived CDR1 and CDR2 are LNHDA and SQIVND (reference sequence). J gave up 5 bases and V 4 bases, and 8 bases lay outside the gene matches. The CDR3 totals 16 residues.

J is TRBJ2-1 and V is TRBV5-1; D may be TRBD2 (5 bases). Between the trimmed V and J ends, which lost 4 bases and 0 bases, there was a span of 17 bases. Germline values: CDR1 SGHRS, CDR2 YFSETQ. The CDR3 has 17 amino acids. The CDR3 here is CASSRVSVDRSYNEQFF. CDR3 nucleotides: TGCGCCAGCAGCCGGGTTAGCGTCGACCGCTCCTACAATGAGCAGTTCTTC.

This sequence joins TRBV7-3 and TRBJ1-1; D is ambiguous. V lost 1 base and J 0 bases, leaving 9 bases between the germline ends. Germline values: CDR1 SGHTA, CDR2 FQGTGA. The CDR3 is 15 residues long. The CDR3 DNA follows: TGTGCCAGCAGCTTAAACAACCTAGTGAACACTGAAGCTTTCTTT. It codes for CASSLNNLVNTEAFF.

The chain recombines TRBV19 with TRBJ1-2; perhaps TRBD1 as D (6 bases). There are 12 residues in the CDR3. V was pared by 9 bases and J by 4 bases, with 12 bases between. Germline V lookup: CDR1 LNHDA, CDR2 SQIVND (reference sequence). CDR3 amino acids: CASLGQLYGYTF. The CDR3, as DNA: TGTGCCAGCCTTGGACAGCTCTATGGCTACACCTTC.

The genes are TRBV7-9 and TRBJ1-1; D is perhaps TRBD1 (6 bases). CDR3 length: 14 residues. Germline V gene sequence: CDR1 SEHNR, CDR2 FQNEAQ (reference sequence). The germline V and J ends were trimmed by 4 bases and 0 bases, with 9 bases remaining between them. The CDR3, as DNA: TGTGCCAGCAGCTCTGACAGGATGAACACTGAAGCTTTCTTT. Translated, it gives CASSSDRMNTEAFF.

In this sample, this clone turned up once. The V gene is TRBV7-7, the J gene TRBJ1-2; the D is unclear. The CDR3 length is 15 residues. Germline-derived CDR1 and CDR2 are SSHAT and FNYEAQ (reference sequence). V was cut by 7 bases and J by 3 bases, with 18 bases left in between. In DNA form, the CDR3 reads TGTGCCAGCACCAAAACGCGGGGTCGGGACTATGGCTACACCTTC. It yields the protein CASTKTRGRDYGYTF.

V and J are TRBV2 and TRBJ2-7; 7 bases line up with TRBD2. The CDR3 consists of 14 residues. J was trimmed by 4 bases and V by 7 bases; bases with no gene match: 10. The germline V gene has CDR1 SNHLY and CDR2 FYNNEI. The CDR3 loop is CASTLRGTMYEQYF. CDR3 nucleotide sequence: TGTGCCAGCACTCTCCGCGGGACTATGTACGAGCAGTACTTC.

The chain combines TRBV27 with TRBJ1-5; D is unclear. Trimming stripped 2 bases from V and 9 bases from J, with 11 bases between. Germline V CDR1 and CDR2: MNHEY, SMNVEV (reference sequence). The CDR3 spans 13 residues. DNA of the CDR3: TGTGCCAGCAGTTTAGGTCCGGTTCGGCCCCAGCATTTT. Protein sequence: CASSLGPVRPQHF.

The chain employs TRBV4-3 and TRBJ2-7; TRBD1 matches at 9 bases. This CDR3 contains 18 residues. Losses at the gene ends were 3 bases for V and 1 base for J; bases not matched to a gene: 13. The V gene's germline CDR1 is LGHNA and CDR2 YSLEER. The CDR3 protein is CASSHKRRGDRVSYEQYF. The CDR3 DNA follows: TGCGCCAGCAGCCACAAAAGAAGGGGGGACAGGGTATCCTACGAGCAGTACTTC.

This sequence joins TRBV30 and TRBJ2-1; 8 nucleotides match TRBD2. This CDR3 contains 13 residues. The junction had 4 bases not matched to a gene; V was cut back by 4 bases and J by 5 bases. Germline V CDR1 and CDR2: GTSNPN, SVGIG (reference sequence). CDR3 in amino acids: CAWKSGRNNEQFF. As DNA, the CDR3 is TGTGCCTGGAAAAGCGGGAGAAACAATGAGCAGTTCTTC.

This clone was seen once. The rearrangement uses TRBV4-3 and TRBJ1-1, with 8 bases identical to TRBD1. Germline trimming cut 0 bases from V and 1 base from J; bases unmatched to any gene: 4. Germline V CDR1 and CDR2: LGHNA, YSLEER. The CDR3 is 16 residues long. The CDR3 is CASSQDPGTGNTEAFF. As DNA, the CDR3 is TGCGCCAGCAGCCAAGATCCCGGGACAGGGAACACTGAAGCTTTCTTT.

DNA of the CDR3: TGCGCCAGCAGCTTAGGAGGGCGAAGTGGCGGGGAGCTGTTTTTT. Amino acid sequence: CASSLGGRSGGELFF. The chain uses TRBV5-1 and TRBJ2-2; weak D call: TRBD2 (6 bases). From germline, CDR1 is SGHRS and CDR2 YFSETQ. V gave up 2 bases and J gave up 7 bases, with 15 bases separating them. The CDR3 spans 15 residues.

This chain's CDR3 is CASSFRGNNEKLFF. In DNA form, the CDR3 reads TGTGCCAGCAGCTTCAGGGGTAATAATGAAAAACTGTTTTTT. The V call is TRBV13, the J call TRBJ1-4; possible D gene TRBD1, 6 bases. Trimming removed 3 bases at V and 4 bases at J, with 9 bases between. CDR3 length equals 14 residues. Germline V gene lookup returns CDR1 PRHDT and CDR2 FYEKMQ (reference sequence).

The chain carries TRBV4-2 and TRBJ1-2; the D is unclear. CDR3 length: 14 amino acids. V gave up 0 bases and J gave up 7 bases, with 12 bases separating them. Looked up from germline, CDR1 is LGHNA and CDR2 is YNFKEQ. This CDR3 reads CASSQDPKTGGYTF. For the CDR3, the DNA is TGTGCCAGCAGCCAAGACCCGAAGACGGGTGGCTACACCTTC.

The V gene is TRBV12-5, the J gene TRBJ2-1; D may be TRBD1 (6 bases). Deletions cut 1 base from V and 0 bases from J, with 16 bases between. The CDR3 is made up of 18 amino acids. CDR1 and CDR2 (germline): LGHNT, FRNRAP. In DNA, the CDR3 is TGTGCTAGTGGTTTGGACCCCGACAGGCCTAGCTCCTACAATGAGCAGTTCTTC. Translated: CASGLDPDRPSSYNEQFF.

The rearrangement joins TRBV5-6 to TRBJ2-3, with 7 bases fitting TRBD1. Germline CDR1 SGHDT, CDR2 YYEEEE. The CDR3 is made up of 15 amino acids. The J segment lost 4 bases and the V segment lost 4 bases, leaving 9 bases of the junction unmatched. The CDR3 DNA sequence: TGTGCCAGCAGCCCGCGACAGGGTACGGCAGATACGCAGTATTTT. It codes for CASSPRQGTADTQYF.

This clone was recorded only once. The chain carries TRBV5-4 and TRBJ1-4, with no clear D. Trimming left V 3 bases short and J 0 bases short, with 6 bases between. The CDR3 spans 14 residues. From germline, CDR1 is SGHNT and CDR2 YYREEE (reference sequence). CDR3 sequence: CASSSFATNEKLFF. The DNA of the CDR3 is TGTGCCAGCAGCTCCTTTGCAACTAATGAAAAACTGTTTTTT.

This chain links TRBV7-9 with TRBJ2-3; 7 positions match TRBD2. Looked up from germline, CDR1 is SEHNR and CDR2 is FQNEAQ (reference sequence). With 3 bases clipped from V and 5 bases from J, the junction kept 11 bases outside the gene matches. There are 16 residues in the CDR3. DNA of the CDR3: TGTGCCAGCAGCTTTACCTCCCTAGCGGCTGAAGATACGCAGTATTTT. Translated, it gives CASSFTSLAAEDTQYF. Complete variable domain (other parts from reference TRBV7-9 and TRBJ2-3): DTGVSQNPRHKITKRGQNVTFRCDPISEHNRLYWYRQTLGQGPEFLTYFQNEAQLEKSRLLSDRFSAERPKGSFSTLEIQRTEQGDSAMYLCASSFTSLAAEDTQYFGPGTRLTVL.